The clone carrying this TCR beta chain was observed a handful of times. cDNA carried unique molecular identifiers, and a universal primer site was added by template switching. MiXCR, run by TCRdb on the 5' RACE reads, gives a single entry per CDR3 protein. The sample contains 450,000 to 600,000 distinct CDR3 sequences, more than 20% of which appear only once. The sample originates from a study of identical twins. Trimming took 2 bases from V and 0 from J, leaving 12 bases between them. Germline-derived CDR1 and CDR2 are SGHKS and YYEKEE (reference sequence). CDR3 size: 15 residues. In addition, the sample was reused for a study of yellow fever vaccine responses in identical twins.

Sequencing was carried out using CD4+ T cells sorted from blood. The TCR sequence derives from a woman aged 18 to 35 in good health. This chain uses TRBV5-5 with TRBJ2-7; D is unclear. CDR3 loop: CASSLGKGFSYEQYF. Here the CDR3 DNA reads TGTGCCAGCAGCTTAGGGAAGGGATTCTCCTACGAGCAGTACTTC.